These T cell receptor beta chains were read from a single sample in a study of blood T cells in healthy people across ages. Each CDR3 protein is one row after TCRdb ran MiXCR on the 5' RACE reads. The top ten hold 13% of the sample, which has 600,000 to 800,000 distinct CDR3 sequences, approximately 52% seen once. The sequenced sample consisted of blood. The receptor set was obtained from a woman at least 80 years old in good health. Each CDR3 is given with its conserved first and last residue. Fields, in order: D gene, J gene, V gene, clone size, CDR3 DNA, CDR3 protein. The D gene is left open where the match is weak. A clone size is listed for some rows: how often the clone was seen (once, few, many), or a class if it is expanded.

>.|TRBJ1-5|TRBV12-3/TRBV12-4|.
TGTGCCAGCAGTTTAGGGGCGGGGGGGGCCAATCAGCCCCAGCATTTT
CASSLGAGGANQPQHF
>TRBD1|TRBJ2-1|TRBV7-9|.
TGTGCCAGCAGCCCGGGGACAGGGGATTTAAATGAGCAGTTCTTC
CASSPGTGDLNEQFF
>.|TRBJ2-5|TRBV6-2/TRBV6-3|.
TGTGCCAGCAGTTCGAGAGATAAAGAGACCCAGTACTTC
CASSSRDKETQYF
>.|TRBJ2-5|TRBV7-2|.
TGTGCCAGCAGCCCTATCTCGGGGACCCAGTACTTC
CASSPISGTQYF
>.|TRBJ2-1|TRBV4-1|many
TGCGCCAGCAGCCAAGATCCCCAGGGCCTTGCATACTACAATGAGCAGTTCTTC
CASSQDPQGLAYYNEQFF
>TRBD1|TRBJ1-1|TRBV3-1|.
TGTGCCAGCAGCCAACGGACAGGGGGGAAGACTGAAGCTTTCTTT
CASSQRTGGKTEAFF
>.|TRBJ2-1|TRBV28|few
TGTGCCAGCAGTTTACCCGGGGGCGAATACAATGAGCAGTTCTTC
CASSLPGGEYNEQFF
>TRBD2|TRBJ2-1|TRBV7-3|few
TGTGCCAGCAGCCCACTAAAGCGGGGGGGCTTGAATGAGCAGTTCTTC
CASSPLKRGGLNEQFF
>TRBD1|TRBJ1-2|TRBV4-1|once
TGCGCCAGCAGCCAAGTCCAGGGGGAAGCCTATGGCTACACCTTC
CASSQVQGEAYGYTF
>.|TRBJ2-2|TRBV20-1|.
TGCAGTGCTCCGAAGCTAGTACAGGGAGGGGAGCTGTTTTTT
CSAPKLVQGGELFF
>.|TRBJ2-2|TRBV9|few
TGTGCCAGCAGCGTAGGGGGCGATCTCAGGGCCACCGGGGAGCTGTTTTTT
CASSVGGDLRATGELFF
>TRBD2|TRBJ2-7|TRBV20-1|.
TGCAGTGCTGCAAGCGGGGCGCCGTCCTACGAGCAGTACTTC
CSAASGAPSYEQYF
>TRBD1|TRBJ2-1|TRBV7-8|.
TGTGCCGGCAGCTTGCAAAGCCGGGACAGCTCCTACAATGAGCAGTTCTTC
CAGSLQSRDSSYNEQFF
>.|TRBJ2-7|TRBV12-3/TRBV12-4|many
TGTGCCAGCAGCTTTGGGGTCTCCTACGAGCAGTACTTC
CASSFGVSYEQYF
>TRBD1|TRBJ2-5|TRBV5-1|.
TGCGCCAGCAGCAGCCAGGGGGCGAGTGAGACCCAGTACTTC
CASSSQGASETQYF
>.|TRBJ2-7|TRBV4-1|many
TGCGCCAGCAGCCACCCCGGGGACTTCTACGAGCAGTACTTC
CASSHPGDFYEQYF
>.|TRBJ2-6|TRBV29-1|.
TGCAGCGTTGAGGGACGGGGCTCTGGGGCCAACGTCCTGACTTTC
CSVEGRGSGANVLTF
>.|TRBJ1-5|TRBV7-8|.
TGTGCCAGCAGCTTAGGGGGACGGCACCAGCCCCAGCATTTT
CASSLGGRHQPQHF
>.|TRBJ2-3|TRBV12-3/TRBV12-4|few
TGTGCCAGCAGTTTACTAGGACAGAGAGGTGGTACGCAGTATTTT
CASSLLGQRGGTQYF
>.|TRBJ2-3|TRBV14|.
TGTGCCAGCAGCCTACCGCTGGGAACGATGGAAGATACGCAGTATTTT
CASSLPLGTMEDTQYF
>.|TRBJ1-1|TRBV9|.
TGTGCCAGCAGCGCCTACAGGGATACTGAAGCTTTCTTT
CASSAYRDTEAFF
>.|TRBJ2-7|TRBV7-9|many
TGTGCCAGCAGTCCTATCGGGGAGCAGTACTTC
CASSPIGEQYF
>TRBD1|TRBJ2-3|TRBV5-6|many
TGTGCCAGCAGCTTCCGGGACAGGTCGTCGAATACGCAGTATTTT
CASSFRDRSSNTQYF
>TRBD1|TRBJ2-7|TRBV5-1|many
TGCGCCAGCAGCTTGGACCAGACAGGGGGTTACGAGCAGTACTTC
CASSLDQTGGYEQYF
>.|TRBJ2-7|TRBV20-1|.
TGCAGTGCTATCTACAGGGGGGGTCTAAGCGAGCAGTACTTC
CSAIYRGGLSEQYF
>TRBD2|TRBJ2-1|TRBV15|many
TGTGCCACCAGCAGAGATAGGGCTACTAGCGGAAGCAGCTCCTACAATGAGCAGTTCTTC
CATSRDRATSGSSSYNEQFF
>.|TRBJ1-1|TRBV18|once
TGTGCCAGCTCGGGTCAGAACACTGAAGCTTTCTTT
CASSGQNTEAFF
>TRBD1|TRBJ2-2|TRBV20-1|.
TGCACCGCACGACAGGGAAACACCGGGGAGCTGTTTTTT
CTARQGNTGELFF
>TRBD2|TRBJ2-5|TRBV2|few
TGTGCCAGCAGCCCCGGACTAGCCATAGGGGCGGGGGAGACCCAGTACTTC
CASSPGLAIGAGETQYF
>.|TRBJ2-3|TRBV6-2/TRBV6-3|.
TGTGCCAGCCGCGGAGGGAATATAGATACGCAGTATTTT
CASRGGNIDTQYF
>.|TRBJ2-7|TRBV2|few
TGTGCCAGCAGTGAAGATATGCCCAACGAGCAGTACTTC
CASSEDMPNEQYF
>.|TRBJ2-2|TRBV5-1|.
TGCGCCAGCAGCTTGGAAGTTGGGGGTAACACCGGGGAGCTGTTTTTT
CASSLEVGGNTGELFF
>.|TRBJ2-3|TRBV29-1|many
TGCAGCTATTATAGTGGAACAGATACGCAGTATTTT
CSYYSGTDTQYF
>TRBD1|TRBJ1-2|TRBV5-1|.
TGCGCCAGCAGCTTGACAGGGGGAAGGTATGGCTACACCTTC
CASSLTGGRYGYTF
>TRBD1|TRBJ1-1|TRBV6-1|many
TGTGCCAGCACCCCTAGAACCGGGACAGGGGGCAGAGACACTGAAGCTTTCTTT
CASTPRTGTGGRDTEAFF
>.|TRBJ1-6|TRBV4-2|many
TGTGCCAGCAGACTTGACAGACGAAACTATAATTCACCCCTCCACTTT
CASRLDRRNYNSPLHF
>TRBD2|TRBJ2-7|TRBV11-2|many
TGTGCCAGCAGCTTTCGATCCTCTAGCGGGAGGGTCTACGAGCAGTACTTC
CASSFRSSSGRVYEQYF
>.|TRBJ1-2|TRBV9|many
TGTGCCAGCAGCGTATCTGTAGATCACAACTATGGCTACACCTTC
CASSVSVDHNYGYTF
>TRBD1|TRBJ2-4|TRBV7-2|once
TGTACCAGCAGGGGGACAGGGTTTGACATTCAGTACTTC
CTSRGTGFDIQYF
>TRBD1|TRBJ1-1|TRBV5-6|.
TGTGCCAGCAGCTATTACGACAGGGGCACTGAAGCTTTCTTT
CASSYYDRGTEAFF
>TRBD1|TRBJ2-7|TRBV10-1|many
TGCGCCAGCAGTGAAGGACAGGGGGGTTACGAGCAGTACTTC
CASSEGQGGYEQYF
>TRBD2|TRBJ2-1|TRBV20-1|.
TGCAGTGCTTGCCTCGGGGGGGATGAGCAGTTCTTC
CSACLGGDEQFF
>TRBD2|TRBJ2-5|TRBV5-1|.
TGCGCCAGCAGCCGACCGGGACTAGTGGAGACCCAGTACTTC
CASSRPGLVETQYF
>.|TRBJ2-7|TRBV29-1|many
TGCAGCGTGGCGTCGGGGACACCCAAGGAGGTTTCCTACGAGCAGTACTTC
CSVASGTPKEVSYEQYF
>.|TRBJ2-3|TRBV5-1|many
TGCGCCAGCCAAACAGGCAAATACACAGATACGCAGTATTTT
CASQTGKYTDTQYF
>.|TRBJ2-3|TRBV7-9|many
TGTGCCAGCAGCCCGGGCGGGGTAACAGATACGCAGTATTTT
CASSPGGVTDTQYF
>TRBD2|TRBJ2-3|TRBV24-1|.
TGTGCCACCAGTGATTTAGCGGGAGCGTCGGGATATGGCACAGATACGCAGTATTTT
CATSDLAGASGYGTDTQYF
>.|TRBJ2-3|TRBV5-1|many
TGCGCCAGCAGCTTGAGCACTAGCACAGATACGCAGTATTTT
CASSLSTSTDTQYF